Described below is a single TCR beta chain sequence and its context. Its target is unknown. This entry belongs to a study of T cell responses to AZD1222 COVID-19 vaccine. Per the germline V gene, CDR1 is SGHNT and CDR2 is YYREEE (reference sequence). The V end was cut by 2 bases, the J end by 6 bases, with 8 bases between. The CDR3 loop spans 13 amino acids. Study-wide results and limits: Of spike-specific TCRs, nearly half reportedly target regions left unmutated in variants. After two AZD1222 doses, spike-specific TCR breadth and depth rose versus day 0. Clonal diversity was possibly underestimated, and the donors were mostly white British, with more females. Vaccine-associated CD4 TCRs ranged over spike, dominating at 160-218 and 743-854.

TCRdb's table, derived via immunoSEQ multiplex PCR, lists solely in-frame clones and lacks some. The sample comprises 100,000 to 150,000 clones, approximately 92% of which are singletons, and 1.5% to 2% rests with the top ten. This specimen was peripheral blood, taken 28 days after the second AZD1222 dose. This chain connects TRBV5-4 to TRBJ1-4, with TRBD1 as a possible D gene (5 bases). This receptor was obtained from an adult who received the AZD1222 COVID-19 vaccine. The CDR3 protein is CASSFGQDEKLFF. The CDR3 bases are TGTGCCAGCAGCTTTGGACAAGATGAAAAACTGTTTTTT.